Listed below are T cell receptor beta chains from one sample, sequenced in a study of shared clonotypes between healthy human individuals. Generated by immunoSEQ multiplex PCR, the TCRdb table keeps only in-frame clones and is missing some. This sample has about a million clones, with around 80% found just once. Sequencing input: memory CD4+ T cells sorted from blood. These receptor sequences come from a man younger than 35 in good health. Each CDR3 is given with its conserved first and last residue. Each record gives: CDR3 DNA, CDR3 protein, D gene, J gene, V gene, clone size, CDR3 length. A D gene is named only where the DNA matches it firmly. Clone size is shown for a subset of rows, as once, few, many or a class of expanded clone.

CDR3nt: TGTGCCAGAAGCTTAAGAGAAAGGGGTTGGGAAGAGACCCAGTACTTC; CDR3aa: CARSLRERGWEETQYF; d_gene: .; j_gene: TRBJ2-5; v_gene: TRBV7-5; abundance: .; len: 16
CDR3nt: TGTGCCAGCAGCGAGGGACCCGGAGGATTGGGAAACACCATATATTTT; CDR3aa: CASSEGPGGLGNTIYF; d_gene: .; j_gene: TRBJ1-3; v_gene: TRBV9; abundance: .; len: 16
CDR3nt: TGTGCCAGCAGTCTACCTACCGGGACAGGGGGCTATGGCTACACCTTC; CDR3aa: CASSLPTGTGGYGYTF; d_gene: TRBD1; j_gene: TRBJ1-2; v_gene: TRBV28; abundance: once; len: 16
CDR3nt: TGTGCCAGCAGTTTGGACAGTTATGGCTACACCTTC; CDR3aa: CASSLDSYGYTF; d_gene: .; j_gene: TRBJ1-2; v_gene: TRBV6-5; abundance: once; len: 12
CDR3nt: TGTGCCAGCAGTTGGGGGGACAGAGCTAGCAATCAGCCCCAGCATTTT; CDR3aa: CASSWGDRASNQPQHF; d_gene: TRBD1; j_gene: TRBJ1-5; v_gene: TRBV28; abundance: .; len: 16
CDR3nt: TGTGCCAGCAGCCCCGGGACAGGGCAAAATGGCTACACCTTC; CDR3aa: CASSPGTGQNGYTF; d_gene: TRBD1; j_gene: TRBJ1-2; v_gene: TRBV6-1; abundance: .; len: 14
CDR3nt: TGTGCCAGCGGAAAAGGAGGCTCATTGAACACTGAAGCTTTCTTT; CDR3aa: CASGKGGSLNTEAFF; d_gene: .; j_gene: TRBJ1-1; v_gene: TRBV6-5; abundance: .; len: 15
CDR3nt: TGTGCCAGCTCACCGGGCGGGAGGTCTCCTAGCACAGATACGCAGTATTTT; CDR3aa: CASSPGGRSPSTDTQYF; d_gene: TRBD2; j_gene: TRBJ2-3; v_gene: TRBV18; abundance: .; len: 17
CDR3nt: TGTGCCAGCTCACCACCAGCGGGCTACGAGCAGTACTTC; CDR3aa: CASSPPAGYEQYF; d_gene: .; j_gene: TRBJ2-7; v_gene: TRBV18; abundance: few; len: 13
CDR3nt: TGTGCCAGTAGTCACTTGAACACTGAAGCTTTCTTT; CDR3aa: CASSHLNTEAFF; d_gene: .; j_gene: TRBJ1-1; v_gene: TRBV19; abundance: .; len: 12
CDR3nt: TGTGCCAGCAGCTTAGGTGCAGCGGGGGGGAGCACAGATACGCAGTATTTT; CDR3aa: CASSLGAAGGSTDTQYF; d_gene: TRBD2; j_gene: TRBJ2-3; v_gene: TRBV11-3; abundance: .; len: 17
CDR3nt: TGTGCCAGCGGACTAGCGGGGGGGGGCACAGATACGCAGTATTTT; CDR3aa: CASGLAGGGTDTQYF; d_gene: .; j_gene: TRBJ2-3; v_gene: TRBV21-1; abundance: .; len: 15
CDR3nt: TGTGCCAGTAGTATAGCGGACACCTACGAGCAGTACTTC; CDR3aa: CASSIADTYEQYF; d_gene: .; j_gene: TRBJ2-7; v_gene: TRBV19; abundance: once; len: 13
CDR3nt: TGTGCCAGCAGTTTAAGGGGGTTAGGGGGAGAGACCCAGTACTTC; CDR3aa: CASSLRGLGGETQYF; d_gene: .; j_gene: TRBJ2-5; v_gene: TRBV27; abundance: .; len: 15
CDR3nt: TGTGCCATCAGGAAGGGGACAGGTACTAACTATGGCTACACCTTC; CDR3aa: CAIRKGTGTNYGYTF; d_gene: TRBD1; j_gene: TRBJ1-2; v_gene: TRBV10-3; abundance: few; len: 15
CDR3nt: TGTGCCAGCAGTGAACCGAACATGAACACTGAAGCTTTCTTT; CDR3aa: CASSEPNMNTEAFF; d_gene: .; j_gene: TRBJ1-1; v_gene: TRBV2; abundance: few; len: 14
CDR3nt: TGTGCCAGCTCACCCCAATCGTCGCTGGGAGCTAACTATGGCTACACCTTC; CDR3aa: CASSPQSSLGANYGYTF; d_gene: .; j_gene: TRBJ1-2; v_gene: TRBV18; abundance: .; len: 17
CDR3nt: TGTGCCAGCAGCCAAGATGCCTGGTTAGGGGAGCTGTTTTTT; CDR3aa: CASSQDAWLGELFF; d_gene: .; j_gene: TRBJ2-2; v_gene: TRBV14; abundance: .; len: 14
CDR3nt: TGTGCCAGCTCACCAAGTGGCGGACAGGGTGGCCAGCCCCAGCATTTT; CDR3aa: CASSPSGGQGGQPQHF; d_gene: TRBD1; j_gene: TRBJ1-5; v_gene: TRBV18; abundance: few; len: 16
CDR3nt: TGCGCCAAGGACTTTTGGACAGGACTACAGTATTTT; CDR3aa: CAKDFWTGLQYF; d_gene: .; j_gene: TRBJ2-3; v_gene: TRBV10-1; abundance: .; len: 12
CDR3nt: TGCAGCGTTGAAGTAATCCCTACAGCGACAGAAAACTATGGCTACACCTTC; CDR3aa: CSVEVIPTATENYGYTF; d_gene: .; j_gene: TRBJ1-2; v_gene: TRBV29-1; abundance: .; len: 17
CDR3nt: TGTGCCAGCAGTGAAGTGTCCGCATCAGATACGCAGTATTTT; CDR3aa: CASSEVSASDTQYF; d_gene: .; j_gene: TRBJ2-3; v_gene: TRBV2; abundance: .; len: 14
CDR3nt: TGTGCCAGCTCACCACTAGCGGGAGGATACAATGAGCAGTTCTTC; CDR3aa: CASSPLAGGYNEQFF; d_gene: TRBD2; j_gene: TRBJ2-1; v_gene: TRBV18; abundance: .; len: 15
CDR3nt: TGTGCCTGGAGTGTCAAAAGGCCAGGGGGCGAAAAACTGTTTTTT; CDR3aa: CAWSVKRPGGEKLFF; d_gene: TRBD1; j_gene: TRBJ1-4; v_gene: TRBV30; abundance: once; len: 15
CDR3nt: TGTGCCAGCAGCTTACGGATTAACACTGAAGCTTTCTTT; CDR3aa: CASSLRINTEAFF; d_gene: .; j_gene: TRBJ1-1; v_gene: TRBV7-2; abundance: few; len: 13